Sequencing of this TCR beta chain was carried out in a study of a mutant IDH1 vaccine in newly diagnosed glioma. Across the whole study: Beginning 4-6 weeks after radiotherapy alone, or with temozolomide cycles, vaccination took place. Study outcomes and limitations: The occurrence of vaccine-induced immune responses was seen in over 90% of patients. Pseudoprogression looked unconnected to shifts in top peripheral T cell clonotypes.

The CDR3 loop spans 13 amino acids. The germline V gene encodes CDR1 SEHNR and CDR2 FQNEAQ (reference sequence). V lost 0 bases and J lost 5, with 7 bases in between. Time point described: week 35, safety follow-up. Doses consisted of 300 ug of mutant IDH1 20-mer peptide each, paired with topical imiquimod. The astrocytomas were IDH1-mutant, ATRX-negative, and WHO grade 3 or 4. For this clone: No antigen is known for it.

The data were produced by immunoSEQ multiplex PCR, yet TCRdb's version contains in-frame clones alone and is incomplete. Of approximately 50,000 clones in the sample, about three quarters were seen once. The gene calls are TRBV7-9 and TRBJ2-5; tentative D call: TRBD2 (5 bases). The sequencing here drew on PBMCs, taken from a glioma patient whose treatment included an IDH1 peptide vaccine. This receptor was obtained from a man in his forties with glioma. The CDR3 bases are TGTGCCAGCAGCTTAGCCGGGAAGGAGACCCAGTACTTC. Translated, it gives CASSLAGKETQYF.